A single sample is the source of the 19 T cell receptor beta chains below, sequenced in a study of CD8 T cells in ankylosing spondylitis (TCRdb year 2017). Receptor libraries were prepared by 5' RACE. Sequencing relied on an Illumina HiSeq 2500. TCRdb cleaned the public reads at Q25 with fastp, built clones with MiXCR and kept in-frame beta chains. Rows with one shared CDR3 protein collapse into an entry with the most common genes and DNA. This sample comprises about 540,000 distinct CDR3 sequences, approximately 11% of them detected only once. Jointly, the top ten make up nearly 7% of the sample. Paper-wide results and their limitations: Blood from ankylosing spondylitis patients appeared to be characterized by a TCR beta motif made up of eight highly homologous amino acid variants.

These receptors have no identified antigens. The sequencing input was blood, either unsorted or a sorted T cell fraction (not recorded which). These receptors all come from a male donor with ankylosing spondylitis.

The chain links TRBV5-1 to TRBJ1-6; D not certain. Germline V gene data show CDR1 as SGHRS and CDR2 as YFSETQ. The V end was cut by 4 bases, the J end by 7 bases, with 15 bases between. The CDR3 consists of 15 residues. The CDR3 nucleotides read TGCGCCAGCAGCCGACGGGCTACGCAGAATTCACCCCTCCACTTT. Protein sequence: CASSRRATQNSPLHF.

The V gene is TRBV5-1, the J gene TRBJ2-6; 8 bases agree with TRBD1. V gave up 5 bases and J gave up 0 bases; unmatched junction bases: 10. There are 18 residues in the CDR3. CDR1 is SGHRS, CDR2 YFSETQ, per germline. The CDR3 reads CASRPGTDRASGANVLTF. The CDR3 bases are TGCGCCAGCAGACCAGGGACGGACAGGGCCTCTGGGGCCAACGTCCTGACTTTC.

This clonotype was seen a handful of times. The chain has TRBV20-1 and TRBJ1-2; TRBD1 aligns across 7 bases. The V gene's germline CDR1 is DFQATT and CDR2 SNEGSKA (reference sequence). The CDR3 has 16 amino acids. Losses at the gene ends were 0 bases for V and 4 bases for J; bases not matched to a gene: 11. Here the CDR3 reads CSARDRKQGIGYGYTF. The CDR3 DNA reads TGCAGTGCTAGAGACCGAAAACAGGGGATTGGCTATGGCTACACCTTC.

In its sample, this clonotype was seen many times. The chain links TRBV24-1 to TRBJ2-7; 9 bases align to TRBD1. The CDR3 spans 15 residues. The germline V gene has CDR1 KGHDR and CDR2 SFDVKD. Unmatched junction bases numbered 7, after V lost 3 bases and J lost 5 bases. CDR3 nucleotide sequence: TGTGCCACCAGTGATATATCGGACAGGGGCCACGAGCAGTACTTC. It translates to CATSDISDRGHEQYF.

This clonotype was recorded at least ten times. The chain recombines TRBV5-1 with TRBJ2-1; no clear D gene. Germline-derived CDR1 and CDR2 are SGHRS and YFSETQ. V lost 0 bases and J lost 7, with 8 bases in between. This CDR3 has 13 amino acids. CDR3 in amino acids: CASSLDQANEQFF. In DNA, the CDR3 is TGCGCCAGCAGCTTGGATCAAGCTAATGAGCAGTTCTTC.

The J gene is TRBJ1-6, the V gene TRBV7-9, with D perhaps TRBD1 (6 bases). Trimming stripped 1 base from V and 9 bases from J, with 13 bases between. Germline V gene sequence: CDR1 SEHNR, CDR2 FQNEAQ (reference sequence). This CDR3 contains 15 residues. The CDR3 here is CASSLVGQPGSPLHF. The CDR3 bases are TGTGCCAGCAGCTTAGTCGGACAGCCTGGTTCACCCCTCCACTTT.

The V gene is TRBV7-8, the J gene TRBJ1-3; TRBD1 might be the D (5 bases). V lost 4 bases, J lost 1 base, and 11 bases lay in between. This CDR3 has 15 amino acids. The germline V gene has CDR1 SGHVS and CDR2 FQNEAQ. The CDR3, as DNA: TGTGCCAGCAGCTGGGCTCAGGGATCTGGAAACACCATATATTTT. It translates to CASSWAQGSGNTIYF. Full variable domain (missing parts from reference TRBV7-8 and TRBJ1-3): GAGVSQSPRYKVAKRGQDVALRCDPISGHVSLFWYQQALGQGPEFLTYFQNEAQLDKSGLPSDRFFAERPEGSVSTLKIQRTQQEDSAVYLCASSWAQGSGNTIYFGEGSWLTVV.

This clonotype turned up a few times. The chain links TRBV20-1 to TRBJ2-1; 12 bases align to TRBD2. The V segment lost 1 base and the J segment 4 bases; nucleotides outside the gene matches: 5. CDR1 and CDR2 (germline): DFQATT, SNEGSKA (reference sequence). The CDR3 is made up of 16 amino acids. CDR3 residues: CSARGRLAGVYNEQFF. The CDR3 DNA reads as TGCAGTGCTAGAGGGAGACTAGCGGGAGTTTACAATGAGCAGTTCTTC.

The gene calls are TRBV20-1 and TRBJ1-5; D gene uncertain. Germline V CDR1 and CDR2: DFQATT, SNEGSKA (reference sequence). The CDR3 sequence is 13 residues long. Trimming took 4 bases from V and 5 from J, leaving 12 bases between them. CDR3 bases: TGCAGTGCTACCCAGTACGTCGATCAGCCCCAGCATTTT. It codes for CSATQYVDQPQHF.

The chain employs TRBV2 and TRBJ1-2; D is possibly TRBD1 (5 bases). V shed 6 bases and J shed 4 bases, with 9 bases lying between them. Germline V gives CDR1 SNHLY, CDR2 FYNNEI. The CDR3 extends over 12 amino acids. The CDR3 DNA follows: TGTGCCAGCAGACCAACAGGCTATGGCTACACCTTC. Translation: CASRPTGYGYTF.

This clonotype has a count of ten or more. V is TRBV20-1 and J is TRBJ2-5, with D possibly TRBD2 on 7 matching bases. This CDR3 has 15 amino acids. Germline loops: CDR1 DFQATT, CDR2 SNEGSKA (reference sequence). V was clipped by 3 bases and J by 5 bases, with 19 bases between them. CDR3 in DNA: TGCAGTGCTAGTAGGGGGGGAGGCTCCAGGGAGACCCAGTACTTC. It yields the protein CSASRGGGSRETQYF.

The sample holds many counts of this clonotype. The rearrangement links TRBV28 to TRBJ2-5; D is possibly TRBD2 (5 bases). Per the germline V gene, CDR1 is MDHEN and CDR2 is SYDVKM. The CDR3 length is 12 residues. Trimming stripped 6 bases from V and 5 bases from J, with 10 bases between. CDR3 DNA sequence: TGTGCCAGCAGCTTCCGAGGGGAGACCCAGTACTTC. Its protein is CASSFRGETQYF.

V and J are TRBV6-1 and TRBJ2-1; D might be TRBD1 (6 bases). Germline V gives CDR1 MNHNS, CDR2 SASEGT. The CDR3 is made up of 14 amino acids. V lost 4 bases and J lost 8, with 15 bases in between. The CDR3 sequence: CASSAQGRVYEQFF. The CDR3 nucleotides read TGTGCCAGCAGTGCACAGGGACGGGTATATGAGCAGTTCTTC.

This clonotype was seen more than once but under ten times. The rearrangement uses TRBV20-1 and TRBJ1-2; 8 bases align to TRBD1. V gave up 6 bases and J gave up 4 bases; unmatched junction bases: 10. Looked up from germline, CDR1 is DFQATT and CDR2 is SNEGSKA (reference sequence). This CDR3 has 14 amino acids. For the CDR3, the DNA is TGCAGTGCCAGACCGGGACAGGAACTCTATGGCTACACCTTC. The encoded protein is CSARPGQELYGYTF.

The gene calls are TRBV7-2 and TRBJ2-7; 13 bases fit TRBD2. Trimming removed 4 bases from V and 5 bases from J; junction bases left unmatched: 5. This CDR3 comprises 15 residues. Germline assignment: CDR1 SGHTA and CDR2 FQGNSA. CDR3 in amino acids: CASSYTSGRADEQYV. In DNA, the CDR3 is TGTGCCAGCAGCTATACTAGCGGGAGGGCCGACGAGCAGTACGTC.

V gene TRBV24-1 combines with J gene TRBJ2-3; D is uncertain. The CDR3 runs 15 residues. V was trimmed by 5 bases and J by 2 bases, leaving 13 bases between them. Germline V gene data show CDR1 as KGHDR and CDR2 as SFDVKD. The CDR3 spells CATSGRLGFTDTQYF. The CDR3 region has the DNA TGTGCCACCAGTGGTCGACTGGGGTTCACAGATACGCAGTATTTT.

The chain joins TRBV19 to TRBJ2-1; D possibly corresponds to TRBD2 (5 bases). The CDR3 is 15 amino acids. The V end was cut by 1 base, the J end by 7 bases, with 14 bases between. Germline V gene data show CDR1 as LNHDA and CDR2 as SQIVND (reference sequence). CDR3 sequence reads: CASSIGGLNRNEQFF. CDR3 nucleotides: TGTGCCAGTAGTATAGGCGGGCTAAACCGGAATGAGCAGTTCTTC.

This clonotype was seen a handful of times. The J gene is TRBJ2-7, the V gene TRBV28; possibly TRBD1 for D (5 bases). Between the trimmed V and J ends, which lost 5 bases and 2 bases, there was a span of 13 bases. CDR3 length: 14 amino acids. Germline CDR1 and CDR2: MDHEN and SYDVKM. CDR3 nucleotides: TGTGCCAGCAGTCTCCGGACAATCGCCTACGAGCAGTACTTC. It translates to CASSLRTIAYEQYF.

This clonotype has ten or more counts. The CDR3 here is CASSLGLAGVEQYF. The CDR3 DNA reads TGTGCCAGCAGTTTAGGGCTAGCGGGAGTCGAGCAGTACTTC. This sequence joins TRBV12-3 or TRBV12-4 and TRBJ2-7, with TRBD2 identical over 10 bases. The CDR3 covers 14 residues. The junction had 3 bases not matched to a gene; V was cut back by 1 base and J by 6 bases.